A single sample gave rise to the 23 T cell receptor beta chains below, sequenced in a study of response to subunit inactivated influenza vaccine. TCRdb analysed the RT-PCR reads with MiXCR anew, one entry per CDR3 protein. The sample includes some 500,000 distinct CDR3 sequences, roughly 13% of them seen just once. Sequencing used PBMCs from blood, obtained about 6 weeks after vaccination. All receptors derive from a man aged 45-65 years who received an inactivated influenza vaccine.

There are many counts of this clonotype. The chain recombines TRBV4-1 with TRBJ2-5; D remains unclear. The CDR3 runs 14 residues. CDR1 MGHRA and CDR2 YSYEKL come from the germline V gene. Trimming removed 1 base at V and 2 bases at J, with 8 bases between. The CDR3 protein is CASSQVDNQETQYF. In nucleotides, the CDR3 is TGCGCCAGCAGCCAAGTTGACAATCAAGAGACCCAGTACTTC.

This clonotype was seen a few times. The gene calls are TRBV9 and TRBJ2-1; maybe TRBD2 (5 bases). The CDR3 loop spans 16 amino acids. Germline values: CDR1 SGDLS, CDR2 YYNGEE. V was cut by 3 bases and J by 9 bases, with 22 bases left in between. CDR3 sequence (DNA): TGTGCCAGCAGCGCGCCCTTGTTCGGAGCGGCACTTGAGCAGTTCTTC. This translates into CASSAPLFGAALEQFF.

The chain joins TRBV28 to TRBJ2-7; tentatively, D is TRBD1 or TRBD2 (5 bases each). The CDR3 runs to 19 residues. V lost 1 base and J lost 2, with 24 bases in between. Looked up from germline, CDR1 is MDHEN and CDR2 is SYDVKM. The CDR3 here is CASSLLGAGFYREPYEQYF. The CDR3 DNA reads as TGTGCCAGCAGTTTATTAGGGGCAGGGTTCTATAGGGAGCCCTACGAGCAGTACTTC. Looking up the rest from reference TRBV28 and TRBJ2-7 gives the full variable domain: DVKVTQSSRYLVKRTGEKVFLECVQDMDHENMFWYRQDPGLGLRLIYFSYDVKMKEKGDIPEGYSVSREKKERFSLILESASTNQTSMYLCASSLLGAGFYREPYEQYFGPGTRLTVT.

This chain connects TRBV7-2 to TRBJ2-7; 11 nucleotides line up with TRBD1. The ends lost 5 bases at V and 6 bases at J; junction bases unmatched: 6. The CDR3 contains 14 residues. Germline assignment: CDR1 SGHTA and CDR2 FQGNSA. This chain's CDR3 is CASSADRGLVEQYF. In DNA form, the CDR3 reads TGTGCCAGCAGCGCGGACAGGGGGCTGGTCGAGCAGTACTTC.

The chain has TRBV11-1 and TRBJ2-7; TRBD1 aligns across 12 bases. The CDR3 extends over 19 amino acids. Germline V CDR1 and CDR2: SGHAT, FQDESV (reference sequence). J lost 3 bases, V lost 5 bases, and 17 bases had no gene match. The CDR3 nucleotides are TGTGCCAGCAGCACTCCGGGACAGGGGGCAGCGGGAGCGCTCTACGAGCAGTACTTC. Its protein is CASSTPGQGAAGALYEQYF.

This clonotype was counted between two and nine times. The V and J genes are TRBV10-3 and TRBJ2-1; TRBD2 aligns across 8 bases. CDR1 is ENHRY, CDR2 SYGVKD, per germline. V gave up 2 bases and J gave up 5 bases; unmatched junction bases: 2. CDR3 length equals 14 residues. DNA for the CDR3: TGTGCCATCAGTGAGGGACTAGCCCACAATGAGCAGTTCTTC. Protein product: CAISEGLAHNEQFF.

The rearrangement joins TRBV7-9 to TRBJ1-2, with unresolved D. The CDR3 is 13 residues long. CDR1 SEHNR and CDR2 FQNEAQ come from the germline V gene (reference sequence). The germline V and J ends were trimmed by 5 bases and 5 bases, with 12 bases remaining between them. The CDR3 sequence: CASSSSLWYGYTF. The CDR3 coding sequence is TGTGCCAGCAGCAGTAGCTTATGGTATGGCTACACCTTC.

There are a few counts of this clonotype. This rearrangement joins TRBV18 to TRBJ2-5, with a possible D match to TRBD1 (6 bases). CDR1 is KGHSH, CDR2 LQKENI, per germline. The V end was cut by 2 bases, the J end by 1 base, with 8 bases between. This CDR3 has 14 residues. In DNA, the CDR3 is TGTGCCAGCTCACCAGACAGGAGCCAAGAGACCCAGTACTTC. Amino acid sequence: CASSPDRSQETQYF. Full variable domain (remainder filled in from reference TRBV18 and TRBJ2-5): NAGVMQNPRHLVRRRGQEARLRCSPMKGHSHVYWYRQLPEEGLKFMVYLQKENIIDESGMPKERFSAEFPKEGPSILRIQQVVRGDSAAYFCASSPDRSQETQYFGPGTRLLVL.

CDR3 amino acids: CASSLTTTSGTYNEQFF. The CDR3 coding sequence is TGTGCCAGCAGCTTAACGACGACTAGCGGGACTTACAATGAGCAGTTCTTC. J is TRBJ2-1 and V is TRBV7-3, with 11 bases lining up with TRBD2. Per germline, CDR1 SGHTA and CDR2 FQGTGA. The CDR3 length is 17 residues. Trimming cost V 0 bases and J 4 bases; bases outside gene matches: 5.

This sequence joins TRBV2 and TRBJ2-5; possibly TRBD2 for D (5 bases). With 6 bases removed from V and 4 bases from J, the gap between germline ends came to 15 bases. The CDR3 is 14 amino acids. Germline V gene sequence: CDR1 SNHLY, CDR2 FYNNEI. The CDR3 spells CASSLPAGGETQYF. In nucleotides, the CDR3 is TGTGCCAGCAGCCTCCCGGCCGGAGGAGAGACCCAGTACTTC.

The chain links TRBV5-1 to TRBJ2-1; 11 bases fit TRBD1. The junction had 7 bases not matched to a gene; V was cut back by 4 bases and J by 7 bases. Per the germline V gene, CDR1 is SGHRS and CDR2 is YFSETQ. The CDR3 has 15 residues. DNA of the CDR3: TGCGCCAGCAGCGGACAGGGGGCGACCGTGAATGAGCAGTTCTTC. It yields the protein CASSGQGATVNEQFF.

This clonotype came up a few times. The CDR3 spells CSVTGLSGTREEQFF. The CDR3 DNA is TGCAGTGTCACCGGGCTAAGCGGGACCCGGGAGGAGCAGTTCTTC. V gene TRBV20-1 combines with J gene TRBJ2-1, with 7 bases matching TRBD2. CDR3 size: 15 residues. The V and J ends lost 7 bases and 10 bases, in that order; junction bases with no gene match: 19. Germline loops: CDR1 DFQATT, CDR2 SNEGSKA (reference sequence).

For the CDR3, the DNA is TGTGCCAGCAGTCCCCGTCCCCTCGAGACAGGGACCTCCTACGAGCAGTACTTC. Its protein is CASSPRPLETGTSYEQYF. The chain has TRBV27 and TRBJ2-7; 7 bases map to TRBD1. The J segment lost 0 bases and the V segment lost 5 bases, leaving 16 bases of the junction unmatched. This CDR3 is 18 amino acids long. Looked up from germline, CDR1 is MNHEY and CDR2 is SMNVEV (reference sequence).

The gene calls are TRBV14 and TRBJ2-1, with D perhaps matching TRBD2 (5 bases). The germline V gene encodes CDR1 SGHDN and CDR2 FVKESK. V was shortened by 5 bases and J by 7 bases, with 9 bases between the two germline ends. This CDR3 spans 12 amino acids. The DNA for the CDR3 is TGTGCCAGCAGCTGGGGAGAGAATGAGCAGTTCTTC. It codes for CASSWGENEQFF.

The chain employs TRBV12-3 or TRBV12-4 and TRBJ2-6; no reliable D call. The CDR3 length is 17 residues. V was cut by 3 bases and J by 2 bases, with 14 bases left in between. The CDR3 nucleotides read TGTGCCAGCAGTTTTAATGTTGTGGGGACTGGGGCCAACGTCCTGACTTTC. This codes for CASSFNVVGTGANVLTF.

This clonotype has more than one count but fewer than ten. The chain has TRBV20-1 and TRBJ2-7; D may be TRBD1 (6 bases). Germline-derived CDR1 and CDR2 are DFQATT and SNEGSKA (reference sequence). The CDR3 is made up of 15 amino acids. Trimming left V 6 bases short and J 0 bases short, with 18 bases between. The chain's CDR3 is CSAKNPQGPSYEQYF. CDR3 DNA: TGCAGTGCCAAGAACCCACAGGGACCCTCCTACGAGCAGTACTTC.

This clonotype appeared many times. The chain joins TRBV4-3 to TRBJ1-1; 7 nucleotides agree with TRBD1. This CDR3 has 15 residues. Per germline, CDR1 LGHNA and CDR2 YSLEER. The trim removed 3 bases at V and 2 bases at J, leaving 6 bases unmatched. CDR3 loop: CASSQARDRNTEAFF. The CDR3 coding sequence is TGCGCCAGCAGCCAGGCCCGGGACAGAAACACTGAAGCTTTCTTT.

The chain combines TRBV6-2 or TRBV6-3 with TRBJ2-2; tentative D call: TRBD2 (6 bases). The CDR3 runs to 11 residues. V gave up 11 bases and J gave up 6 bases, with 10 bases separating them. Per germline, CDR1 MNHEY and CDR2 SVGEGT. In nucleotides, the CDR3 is TGTGCCGGCTCTAGCGCCGGGGAGCTGTTTTTT. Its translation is CAGSSAGELFF.

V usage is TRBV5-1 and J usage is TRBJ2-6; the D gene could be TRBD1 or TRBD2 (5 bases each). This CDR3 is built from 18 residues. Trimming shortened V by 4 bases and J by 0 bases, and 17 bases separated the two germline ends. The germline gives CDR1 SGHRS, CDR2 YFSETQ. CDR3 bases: TGCGCCAGCAGCCCACTTCGGGGCCTAAGCTCTGGGGCCAACGTCCTGACTTTC. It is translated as CASSPLRGLSSGANVLTF.

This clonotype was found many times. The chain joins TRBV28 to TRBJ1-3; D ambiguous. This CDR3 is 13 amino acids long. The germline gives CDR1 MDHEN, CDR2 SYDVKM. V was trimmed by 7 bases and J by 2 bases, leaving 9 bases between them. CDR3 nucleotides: TGTGCCAGCATAAGGGCAGCTGGAAACACCATATATTTT. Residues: CASIRAAGNTIYF.

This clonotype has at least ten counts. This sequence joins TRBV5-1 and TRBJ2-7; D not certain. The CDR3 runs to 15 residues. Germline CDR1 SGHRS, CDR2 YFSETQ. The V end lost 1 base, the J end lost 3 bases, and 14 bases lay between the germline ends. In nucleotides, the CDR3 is TGCGCCAGCAGCTTGTCCGCAGCCGTCAACTACGAGCAGTACTTC. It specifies CASSLSAAVNYEQYF. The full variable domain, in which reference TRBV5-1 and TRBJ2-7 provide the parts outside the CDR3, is KAGVTQTPRYLIKTRGQQVTLSCSPISGHRSVSWYQQTPGQGLQFLFEYFSETQRNKGNFPGRFSGRQFSNSRSEMNVSTLELGDSALYLCASSLSAAVNYEQYFGPGTRLTVT.

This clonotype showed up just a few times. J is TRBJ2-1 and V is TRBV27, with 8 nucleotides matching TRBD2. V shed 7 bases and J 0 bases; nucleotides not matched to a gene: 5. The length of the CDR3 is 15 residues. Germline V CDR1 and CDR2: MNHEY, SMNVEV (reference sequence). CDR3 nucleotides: TGTGCCAGCACCTTAGGACTAGCCTCCTACAATGAGCAGTTCTTC. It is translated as CASTLGLASYNEQFF.

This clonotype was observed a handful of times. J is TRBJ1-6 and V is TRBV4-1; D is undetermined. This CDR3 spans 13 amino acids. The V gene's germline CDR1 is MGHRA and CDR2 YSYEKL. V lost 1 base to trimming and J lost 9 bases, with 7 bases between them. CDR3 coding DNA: TGCGCCAGCAGCCAAGGATTGAGTTCACCCCTCCACTTT. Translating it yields CASSQGLSSPLHF.